This TCR beta chain was recorded in a study of T cells in Graves' hyperthyroidism and ophthalmopathy. Study in general: Peripheral blood was collected at initial diagnosis, before any treatment.

Amplified TCR beta CDR3 regions derived from RNA transcripts. A set of HTBI primers served as the primers for a first-round RT-PCR of the TCR CDR3. Via MiXCR, TCRdb re-called the multiplex PCR reads, giving one row per CDR3 protein. This sample has about 290,000 distinct CDR3 sequences, with about an eighth found just once. Blood dates from first hyperthyroidism diagnosis, before any ophthalmopathy symptoms. Fresh peripheral blood, 8 to 10 ml of it, supplied the PBMCs. About this clonotype: What it binds is unknown.

Overall study findings and caveats: The model's output predicted ophthalmopathy at a median of 6.5 months prior to onset.

CDR1 is SNHLY, CDR2 FYNNEI, per germline. The CDR3 is made up of 16 amino acids. Sequencing used blood. The V gene is TRBV2, the J gene TRBJ2-1; 7 bases align to TRBD1. The source of this sequence is a woman aged 30 to 39 with Graves' hyperthyroidism that later progressed to Graves' ophthalmopathy. This CDR3 reads CASGERDSVPYNEQFF. The CDR3 DNA follows: TGTGCGAGCGGTGAAAGGGACAGCGTCCCCTACAATGAGCAGTTCTTC.